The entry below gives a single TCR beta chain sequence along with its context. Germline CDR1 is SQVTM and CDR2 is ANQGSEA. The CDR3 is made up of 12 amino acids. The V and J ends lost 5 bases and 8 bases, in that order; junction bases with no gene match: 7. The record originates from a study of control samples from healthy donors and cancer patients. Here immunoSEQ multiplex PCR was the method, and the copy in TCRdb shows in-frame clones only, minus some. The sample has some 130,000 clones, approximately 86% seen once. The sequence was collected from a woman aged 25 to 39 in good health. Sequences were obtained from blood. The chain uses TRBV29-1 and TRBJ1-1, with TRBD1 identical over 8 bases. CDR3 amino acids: CSVTQGALEAFF. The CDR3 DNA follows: TGCAGCGTTACCCAGGGGGCGCTAGAAGCTTTCTTT. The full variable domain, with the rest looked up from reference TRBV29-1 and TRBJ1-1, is SAVISQKPSRDICQRGTSLTIQCQVDSQVTMMFWYRQQPGQSLTLIATANQGSEATYESGFVIDKFPISRPNLTFSTLTVSNMSPEDSSIYLCSVTQGALEAFFGQGTRLTVV.